Listed below are T cell receptor beta chains from one sample, sequenced in a study of shared clonotypes between healthy human individuals. TCRdb keeps only in-frame clones here, not all; method: immunoSEQ multiplex PCR. The sample carries a few hundred thousand clones, about 96% recorded once. The specimen sequenced was naive CD4+ T cells sorted from blood. Receptors were obtained from a woman aged 25-40 years in good health. Both conserved end residues are trimmed from each CDR3. Clone size is shown for a subset of rows, as once, few, many or a class of expanded clone.

TRBJ2-1 | TRBV19 | . | ASSTGGTTYNEQF
TRBJ2-3 | TRBV5-4 | . | ASSLGPGGAADTQY
TRBJ2-1 | TRBV5-4 | . | ASSLAGLTQNEQF
TRBJ1-5 | TRBV6-1 | . | ASTAGDRGWQPQH
TRBJ1-2 | TRBV18 | . | ASSPPVPGGMSKAYT
TRBJ1-2 | TRBV19 | . | ASSMGLGRGYGYT
TRBJ1-1 | TRBV7-2 | . | ASSMGADTEAF
TRBJ2-7 | TRBV28 | . | ASSEGLSYEQY
TRBJ2-7 | TRBV30 | . | AWSVQLGIEQY
TRBJ2-7 | TRBV7-8 | . | ASSLAVASREQY
TRBJ2-3 | TRBV4-2 | . | ASSLGSGNTDTQY
TRBJ2-7 | TRBV27 | . | ASSFSRTVDYEQY
TRBJ2-5 | TRBV7-9 | . | ASSPAWTGGRETQY
TRBJ1-2 | TRBV5-1 | . | ASSLASWGSHGYT
TRBJ2-2 | TRBV7-3 | . | ASSLVAGGLTGELF
TRBJ2-5 | TRBV19 | . | ASSSRETQY
TRBJ1-2 | TRBV28 | . | ASSAPDRTYGYT
TRBJ2-3 | TRBV5-1 | . | ASKEGTDTQY
TRBJ1-1 | TRBV10-3 | . | AISEINLGTEAF
TRBJ1-6 | TRBV6-5 | . | ASSYGPQDNSPLH
TRBJ2-5 | TRBV7-9 | . | ASSTGTSGQETQY
TRBJ1-2 | TRBV29-1 | . | SVKQAGSNYGYT
TRBJ1-5 | TRBV28 | . | ASSLRGDTYQPQH
TRBJ1-5 | TRBV19 | . | ATERGGNQPQH
TRBJ2-7 | TRBV7-9 | . | ASSSDSGSTYEQY
TRBJ2-7 | TRBV6-5 | once | ASSTSGQGGKQY
TRBJ2-3 | TRBV6-5 | few | ASSYSTGRRRDTQY
TRBJ1-5 | TRBV30 | . | AWSVLGGKPQH
TRBJ2-1 | TRBV7-2 | . | ASSFTRASLEQF
TRBJ1-3 | TRBV28 | . | ASSLIPNSGNTIY
TRBJ2-3 | TRBV7-8 | . | ASSTGLAGVLTDTQY
TRBJ2-7 | TRBV5-6 | . | ASSWGHFYEQY
TRBJ2-3 | TRBV10-1 | . | ASSAGDRRADTQY
TRBJ2-7 | TRBV6-1 | . | ASQRTAFPHEQY
TRBJ1-5 | TRBV7-2 | . | ASSPSNQPQH
TRBJ2-6 | TRBV5-1 | . | ASSPAPTSGANVLT
TRBJ1-1 | TRBV6-5 | . | ASSYFTGMNTEAF
TRBJ1-1 | TRBV14 | . | ASSQGDTEAF
TRBJ2-3 | TRBV28 | . | ASSSLGVGTDTQY
TRBJ2-2 | TRBV7-9 | . | ASSLRTRGKNTGELF
TRBJ2-3 | TRBV11-2 | . | ASSPMTRDSQGYTQY
TRBJ2-3 | TRBV5-1 | . | ASSFNPSTDTQY
TRBJ1-1 | TRBV27 | . | ASSIYRGSTEAF
TRBJ2-7 | TRBV28 | . | ASMTQGIYEQY
TRBJ1-4 | TRBV5-1 | . | ASRSGLDIEKLF
TRBJ2-3 | TRBV29-1 | once | SVRPGTSGTDTQY